This T cell receptor beta chain stems from a study of T cell responses to AZD1222 COVID-19 vaccine. Overall study findings and caveats: Baseline seropositivity occurred in only a handful of AZD1222 recipients. Scientists sampled the repertoires only once the peak T cell response had passed.

Second-dose groups at about 4 or about 12 weeks were pooled. The assay was immunoSEQ multiplex PCR, and TCRdb's table has in-frame clones only and misses some. The sample lists approximately 14,000 clones, under 85% seen once, with about 40% in the top ten. As regards this clone: The antigen is unknown.

The CDR3 runs 15 residues. V was pared by 5 bases and J by 3 bases, with 8 bases of the junction left unmatched. CDR1 and CDR2 from the germline V gene are LGHNT and FRNRAP. The sequencing here drew on peripheral blood, taken 28 days after the second AZD1222 dose. This clonotype originated in an adult who received the AZD1222 COVID-19 vaccine. This rearrangement joins TRBV12-5 to TRBJ2-7, with TRBD1 identical over 9 bases. In DNA form, the CDR3 reads TGTGCTAGTGGTCGCAGCGGGACAGGGATCTACGAGCAGTACTTC. Residues: CASGRSGTGIYEQYF. Together with reference TRBV12-5 and TRBJ2-7, the CDR3 gives the full variable domain: DARVTQTPRHKVTEMGQEVTMRCQPILGHNTVFWYRQTMMQGLELLAYFRNRAPLDDSGMPKDRFSAEMPDATLATLKIQPSEPRDSAVYFCASGRSGTGIYEQYFGPGTRLTVT.